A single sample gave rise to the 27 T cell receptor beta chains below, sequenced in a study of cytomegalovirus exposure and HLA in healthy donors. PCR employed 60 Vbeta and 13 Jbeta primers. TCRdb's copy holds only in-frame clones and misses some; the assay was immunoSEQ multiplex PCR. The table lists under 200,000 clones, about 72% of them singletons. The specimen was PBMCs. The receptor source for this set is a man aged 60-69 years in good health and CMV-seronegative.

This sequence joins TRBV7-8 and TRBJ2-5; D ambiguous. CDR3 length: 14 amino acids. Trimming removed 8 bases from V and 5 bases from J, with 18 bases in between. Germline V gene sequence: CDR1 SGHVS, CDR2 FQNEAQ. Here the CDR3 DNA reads TGTGCCAGCCGGAATTCCGATCGGCGGGAGACCCAGTACTTC. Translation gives CASRNSDRRETQYF.

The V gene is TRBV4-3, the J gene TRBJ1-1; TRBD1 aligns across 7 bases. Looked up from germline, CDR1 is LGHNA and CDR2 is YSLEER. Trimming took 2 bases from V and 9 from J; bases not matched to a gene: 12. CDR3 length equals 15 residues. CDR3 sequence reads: CASSQTDRPLPKAFF. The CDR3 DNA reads TGCGCCAGCAGCCAAACGGACAGGCCCCTCCCGAAAGCTTTCTTT.

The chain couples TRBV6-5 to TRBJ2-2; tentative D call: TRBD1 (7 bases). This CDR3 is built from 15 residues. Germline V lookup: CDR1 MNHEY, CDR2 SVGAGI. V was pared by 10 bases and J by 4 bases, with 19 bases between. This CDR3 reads CATTTGRRITGELFF. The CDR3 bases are TGTGCCACTACGACAGGGAGGAGGATCACCGGGGAGCTGTTTTTT.

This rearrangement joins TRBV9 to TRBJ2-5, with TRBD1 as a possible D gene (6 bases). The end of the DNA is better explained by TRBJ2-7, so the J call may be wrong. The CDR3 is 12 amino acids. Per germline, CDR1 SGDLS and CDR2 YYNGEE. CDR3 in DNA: TGTGCCAGCAGCGTAGAAGGGGGCGAGCAGTACTTC. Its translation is CASSVEGGEQYF.

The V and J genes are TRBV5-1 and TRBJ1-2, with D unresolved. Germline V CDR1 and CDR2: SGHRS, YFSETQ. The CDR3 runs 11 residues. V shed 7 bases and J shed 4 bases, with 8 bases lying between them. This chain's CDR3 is CASSEGYGYTF. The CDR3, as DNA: TGCGCCAGCTCAGAGGGCTATGGCTACACCTTC.

The CDR3 nucleotides are TGTGCCAGCAGTGATTGGGGTGGGAGCTATGGCTACACCTTC. As protein: CASSDWGGSYGYTF. The gene calls are TRBV6-1 and TRBJ1-2; unclear D gene. Germline V gene lookup returns CDR1 MNHNS and CDR2 SASEGT. Trimming cost V 3 bases and J 4 bases, with 12 bases left between them. The CDR3 is made up of 14 amino acids.

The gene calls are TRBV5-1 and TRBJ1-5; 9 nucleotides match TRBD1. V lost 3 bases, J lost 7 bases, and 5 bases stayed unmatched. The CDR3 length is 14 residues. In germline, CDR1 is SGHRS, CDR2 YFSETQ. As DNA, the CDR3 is TGCGCCAGCAGCTACGGGACAGGGATACAGCCCCAGCATTTT. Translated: CASSYGTGIQPQHF.

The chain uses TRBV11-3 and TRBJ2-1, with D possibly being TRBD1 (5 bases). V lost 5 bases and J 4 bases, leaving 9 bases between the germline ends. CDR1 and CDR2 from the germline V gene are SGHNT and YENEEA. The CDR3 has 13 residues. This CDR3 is CASSKQDYNEQFF. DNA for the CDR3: TGTGCCAGCAGCAAACAGGATTACAATGAGCAGTTCTTC.

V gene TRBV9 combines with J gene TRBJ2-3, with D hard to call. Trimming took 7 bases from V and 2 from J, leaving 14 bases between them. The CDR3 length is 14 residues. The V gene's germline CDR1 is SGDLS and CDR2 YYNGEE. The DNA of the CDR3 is TGTGCCAGCGGCCTAGGCGGCAACACAGATACGCAGTATTTT. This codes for CASGLGGNTDTQYF.

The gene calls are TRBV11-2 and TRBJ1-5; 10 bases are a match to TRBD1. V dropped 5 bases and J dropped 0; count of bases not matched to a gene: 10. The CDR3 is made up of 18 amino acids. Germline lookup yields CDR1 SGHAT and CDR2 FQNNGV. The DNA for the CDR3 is TGTGCCAGCAGCCTAGGGGACAGGGGACGGTATAGCAATCAGCCCCAGCATTTT. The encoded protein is CASSLGDRGRYSNQPQHF.

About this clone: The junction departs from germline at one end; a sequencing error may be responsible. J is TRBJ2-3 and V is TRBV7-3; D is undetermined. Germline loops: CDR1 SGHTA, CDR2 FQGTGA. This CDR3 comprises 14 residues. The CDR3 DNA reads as TGTTCCAGCAGCCCGTCGACTGGGACAGATACGCAGTATTTT. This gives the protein CSSSPSTGTDTQYF.

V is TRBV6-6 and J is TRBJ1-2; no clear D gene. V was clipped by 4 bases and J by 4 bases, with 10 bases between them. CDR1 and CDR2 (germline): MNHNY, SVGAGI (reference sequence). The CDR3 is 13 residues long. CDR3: CASSLEGGYGYTF. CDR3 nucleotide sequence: TGTGCCAGCAGTTTAGAGGGCGGCTATGGCTACACCTTC.

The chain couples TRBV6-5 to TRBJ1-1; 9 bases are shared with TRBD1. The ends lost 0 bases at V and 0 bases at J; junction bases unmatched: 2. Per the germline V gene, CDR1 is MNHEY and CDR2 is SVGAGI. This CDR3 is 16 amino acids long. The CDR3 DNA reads TGTGCCAGCAGTTACTCGACAGGGGGATTGAACACTGAAGCTTTCTTT. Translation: CASSYSTGGLNTEAFF.

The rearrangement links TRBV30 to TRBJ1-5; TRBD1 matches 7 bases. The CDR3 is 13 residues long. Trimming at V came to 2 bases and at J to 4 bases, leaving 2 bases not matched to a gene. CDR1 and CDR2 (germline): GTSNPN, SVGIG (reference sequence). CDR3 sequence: CAWSNRGNQPQHF. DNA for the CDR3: TGTGCCTGGAGTAACAGGGGTAATCAGCCCCAGCATTTT. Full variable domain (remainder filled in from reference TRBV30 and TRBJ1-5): SQTIHQWPATLVQPVGSPLSLECTVEGTSNPNLYWYRQAAGRGLQLLFYSVGIGQISSEVPQNLSASRPQDRQFILSSKKLLLSDSGFYLCAWSNRGNQPQHFGDGTRLSIL.

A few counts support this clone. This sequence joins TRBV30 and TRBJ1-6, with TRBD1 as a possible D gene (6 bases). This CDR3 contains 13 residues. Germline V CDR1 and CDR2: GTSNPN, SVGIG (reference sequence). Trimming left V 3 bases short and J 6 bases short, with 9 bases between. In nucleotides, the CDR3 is TGTGCCTGGAGCGGACAGCTTAATTCACCCCTCCACTTT. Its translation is CAWSGQLNSPLHF. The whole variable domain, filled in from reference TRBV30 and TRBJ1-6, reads SQTIHQWPATLVQPVGSPLSLECTVEGTSNPNLYWYRQAAGRGLQLLFYSVGIGQISSEVPQNLSASRPQDRQFILSSKKLLLSDSGFYLCAWSGQLNSPLHFGNGTRLTVT.

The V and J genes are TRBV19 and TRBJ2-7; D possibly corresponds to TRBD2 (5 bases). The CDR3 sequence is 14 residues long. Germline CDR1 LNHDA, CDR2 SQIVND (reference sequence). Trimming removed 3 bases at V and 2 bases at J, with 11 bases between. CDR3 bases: TGTGCCAGTAGTATTGATTGGACTGCCTACGAGCAGTACTTC. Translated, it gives CASSIDWTAYEQYF. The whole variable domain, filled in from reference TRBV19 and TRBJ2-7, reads DGGITQSPKYLFRKEGQNVTLSCEQNLNHDAMYWYRQDPGQGLRLIYYSQIVNDFQKGDIAEGYSVSREKKESFPLTVTSAQKNPTAFYLCASSIDWTAYEQYFGPGTRLTVT.

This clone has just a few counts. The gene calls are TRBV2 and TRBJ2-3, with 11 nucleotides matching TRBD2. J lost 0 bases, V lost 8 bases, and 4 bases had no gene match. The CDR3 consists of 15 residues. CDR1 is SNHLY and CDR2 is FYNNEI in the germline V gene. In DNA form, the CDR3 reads TGTGCCAGCGGGACTAGCGGAACTAGCACAGATACGCAGTATTTT. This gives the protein CASGTSGTSTDTQYF.

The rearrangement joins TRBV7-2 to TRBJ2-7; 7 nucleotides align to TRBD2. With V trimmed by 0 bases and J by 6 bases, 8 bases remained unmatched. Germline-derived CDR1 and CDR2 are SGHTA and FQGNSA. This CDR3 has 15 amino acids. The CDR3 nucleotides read TGTGCCAGCAGCTTAGCTAGCGGGTCGGGGGTCGAGCAGTACTTC. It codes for CASSLASGSGVEQYF.

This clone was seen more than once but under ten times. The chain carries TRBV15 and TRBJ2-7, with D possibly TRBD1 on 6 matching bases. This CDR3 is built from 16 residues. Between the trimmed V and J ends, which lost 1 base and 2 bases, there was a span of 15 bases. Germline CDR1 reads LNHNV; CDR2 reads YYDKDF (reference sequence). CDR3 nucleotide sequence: TGTGCCACCAGCAGAGGGGGAGCAGGGGAAGCCTACGAGCAGTACTTC. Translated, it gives CATSRGGAGEAYEQYF.

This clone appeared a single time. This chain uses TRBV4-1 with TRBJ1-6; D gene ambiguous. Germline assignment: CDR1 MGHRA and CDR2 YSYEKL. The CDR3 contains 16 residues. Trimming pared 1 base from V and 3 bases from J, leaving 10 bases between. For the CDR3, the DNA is TGCGCCAGCAGCCAAGGGACGGGGAACTATAATTCACCCCTCCACTTT. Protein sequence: CASSQGTGNYNSPLHF.

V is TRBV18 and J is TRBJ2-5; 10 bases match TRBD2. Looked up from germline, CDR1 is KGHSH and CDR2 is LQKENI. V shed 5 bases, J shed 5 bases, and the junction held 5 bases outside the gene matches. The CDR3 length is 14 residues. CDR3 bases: TGTGCCAGCTCAAGGACTAGCGGTGTGGAGACCCAGTACTTC. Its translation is CASSRTSGVETQYF. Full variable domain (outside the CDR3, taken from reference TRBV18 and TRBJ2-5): NAGVMQNPRHLVRRRGQEARLRCSPMKGHSHVYWYRQLPEEGLKFMVYLQKENIIDESGMPKERFSAEFPKEGPSILRIQQVVRGDSAAYFCASSRTSGVETQYFGPGTRLLVL.

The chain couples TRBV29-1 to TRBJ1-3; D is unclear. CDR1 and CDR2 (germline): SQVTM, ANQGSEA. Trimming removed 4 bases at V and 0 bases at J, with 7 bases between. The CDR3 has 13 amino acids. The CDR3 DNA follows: TGCAGCGTTGGGCAGTCCTCTGGAAACACCATATATTTT. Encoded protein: CSVGQSSGNTIYF.

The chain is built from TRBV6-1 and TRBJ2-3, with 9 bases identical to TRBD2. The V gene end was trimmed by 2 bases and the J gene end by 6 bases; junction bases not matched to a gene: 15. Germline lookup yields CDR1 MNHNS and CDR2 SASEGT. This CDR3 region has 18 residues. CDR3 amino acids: CASSESRWGSGGTDTQYF. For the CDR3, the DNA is TGTGCCAGCAGTGAAAGTCGTTGGGGTAGCGGGGGAACTGATACGCAGTATTTT.

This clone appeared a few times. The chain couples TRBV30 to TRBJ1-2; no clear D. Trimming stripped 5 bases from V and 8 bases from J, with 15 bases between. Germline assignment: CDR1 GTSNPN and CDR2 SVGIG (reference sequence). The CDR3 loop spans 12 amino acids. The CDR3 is CAWSGSAMGYTF. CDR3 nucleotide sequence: TGTGCCTGGTCCGGGAGCGCTATGGGCTACACCTTC.

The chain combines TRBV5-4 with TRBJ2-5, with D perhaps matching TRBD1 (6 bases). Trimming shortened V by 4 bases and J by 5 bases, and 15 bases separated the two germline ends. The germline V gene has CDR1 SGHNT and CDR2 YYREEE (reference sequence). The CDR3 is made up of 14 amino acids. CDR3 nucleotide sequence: TGTGCCAGCAGCGGACAGCTGGGTATGGAGACCCAGTACTTC. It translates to CASSGQLGMETQYF.

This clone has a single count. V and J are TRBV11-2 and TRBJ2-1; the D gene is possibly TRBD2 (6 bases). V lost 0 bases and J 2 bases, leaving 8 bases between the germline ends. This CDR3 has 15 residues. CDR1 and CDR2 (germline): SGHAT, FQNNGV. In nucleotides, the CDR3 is TGTGCCAGCAGCTTAGATGGCGGGACCTACAATGAGCAGTTCTTC. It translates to CASSLDGGTYNEQFF.

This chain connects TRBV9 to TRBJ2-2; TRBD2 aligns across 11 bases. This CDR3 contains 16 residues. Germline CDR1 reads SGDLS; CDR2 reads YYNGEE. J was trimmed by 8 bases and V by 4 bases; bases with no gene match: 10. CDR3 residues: CASSLTTSGEYGELFF. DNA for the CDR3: TGTGCCAGCAGCCTAACGACTAGCGGGGAATATGGGGAGCTGTTTTTT.